The present entry profiles one TCR beta chain with its context. Some clones are missing from TCRdb's copy, which holds only in-frame ones; the method was immunoSEQ multiplex PCR. The table lists about 2.3 million clones, 93% of them singletons. Germline CDR1 MDHEN, CDR2 SYDVKM. CDR3 length equals 16 residues. The J segment lost 3 bases and the V segment lost 3 bases, leaving 8 bases of the junction unmatched. The sample originates from a study of shared clonotypes between healthy human individuals. The genes are TRBV28 and TRBJ1-2; 9 nucleotides align to TRBD1. This TCR derives from a man aged 18 to 30 in good health. Some clones in this sample may be carry-over from other donors' samples. Sequenced sample: naive CD4+ T cells from PBMCs. Subset given: CD45RA+ positively selected. This chain's CDR3 is CASSLEGRTGDYGYTF. CDR3 DNA sequence: TGTGCCAGCAGTTTGGAGGGGAGGACAGGGGACTATGGCTACACCTTC.